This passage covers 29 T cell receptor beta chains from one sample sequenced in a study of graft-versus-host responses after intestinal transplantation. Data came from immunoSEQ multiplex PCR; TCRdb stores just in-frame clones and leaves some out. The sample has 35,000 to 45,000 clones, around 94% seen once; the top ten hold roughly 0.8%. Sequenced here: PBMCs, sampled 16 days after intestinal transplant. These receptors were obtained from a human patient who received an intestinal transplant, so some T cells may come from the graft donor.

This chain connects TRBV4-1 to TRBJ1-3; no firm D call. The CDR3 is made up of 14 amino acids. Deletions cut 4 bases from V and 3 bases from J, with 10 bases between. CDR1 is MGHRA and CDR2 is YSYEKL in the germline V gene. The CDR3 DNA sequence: TGCGCCAGCAGCCCACCGGGAGGTGGAAACACCATATATTTT. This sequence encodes CASSPPGGGNTIYF.

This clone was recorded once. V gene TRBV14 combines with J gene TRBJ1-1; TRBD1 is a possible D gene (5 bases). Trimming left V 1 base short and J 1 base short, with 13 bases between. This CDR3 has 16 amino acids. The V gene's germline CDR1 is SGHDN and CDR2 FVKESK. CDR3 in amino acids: CASSQVLQQGNTEAFF. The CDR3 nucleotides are TGTGCCAGCAGCCAAGTGTTACAGCAGGGGAACACTGAAGCTTTCTTT.

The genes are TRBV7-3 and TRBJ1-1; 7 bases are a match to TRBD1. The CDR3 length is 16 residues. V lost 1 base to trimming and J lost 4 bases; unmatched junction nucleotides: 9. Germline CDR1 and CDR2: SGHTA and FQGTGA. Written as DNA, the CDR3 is TGTGCCAGCAGCTTAAACCCGCAGGGGGTGGGCACTGAAGCTTTCTTT. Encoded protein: CASSLNPQGVGTEAFF.

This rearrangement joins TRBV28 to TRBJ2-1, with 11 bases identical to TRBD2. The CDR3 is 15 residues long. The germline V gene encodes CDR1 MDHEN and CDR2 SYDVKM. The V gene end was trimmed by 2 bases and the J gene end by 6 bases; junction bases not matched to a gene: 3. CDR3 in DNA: TGTGCCAGCAGTTTACCGGGACTAGCGGCCAATGAGCAGTTCTTC. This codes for CASSLPGLAANEQFF.

DNA of the CDR3: TGTGCCAGCAGCTTCGGGACATTAAACTACGAGCAGTACTTC. It yields the protein CASSFGTLNYEQYF. J is TRBJ2-7 and V is TRBV5-6; D is perhaps TRBD1 (6 bases). Trimming took off 2 bases at V and 3 bases at J, with 12 bases between the two ends. The CDR3 contains 14 residues. CDR1 and CDR2 from the germline V gene are SGHDT and YYEEEE. Complete variable domain (other parts from reference TRBV5-6 and TRBJ2-7): DAGVTQSPTHLIKTRGQQVTLRCSPKSGHDTVSWYQQALGQGPQFIFQYYEEEERQRGNFPDRFSGHQFPNYSSELNVNALLLGDSALYLCASSFGTLNYEQYFGPGTRLTVT.

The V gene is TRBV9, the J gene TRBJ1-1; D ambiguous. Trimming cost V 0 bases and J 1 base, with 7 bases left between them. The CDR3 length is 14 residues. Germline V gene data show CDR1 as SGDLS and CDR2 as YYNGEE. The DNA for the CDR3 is TGTGCCAGCAGCGTAGGCGCAGGGAACACTGAAGCTTTCTTT. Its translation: CASSVGAGNTEAFF.

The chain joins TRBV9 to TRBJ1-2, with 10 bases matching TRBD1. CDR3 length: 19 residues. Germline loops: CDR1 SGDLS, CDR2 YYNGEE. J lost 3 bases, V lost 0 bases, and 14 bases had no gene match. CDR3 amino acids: CASSVATGTGASPYYGYTF. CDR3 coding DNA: TGTGCCAGCAGCGTAGCTACCGGGACAGGGGCCAGCCCCTACTATGGCTACACCTTC.

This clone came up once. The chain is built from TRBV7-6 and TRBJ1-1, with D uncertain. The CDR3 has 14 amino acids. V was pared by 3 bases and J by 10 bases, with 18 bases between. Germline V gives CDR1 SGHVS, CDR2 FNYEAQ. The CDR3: CASSFRSGGDRAFF. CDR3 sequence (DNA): TGTGCCAGCAGCTTCCGCTCCGGAGGCGATCGAGCTTTCTTT.

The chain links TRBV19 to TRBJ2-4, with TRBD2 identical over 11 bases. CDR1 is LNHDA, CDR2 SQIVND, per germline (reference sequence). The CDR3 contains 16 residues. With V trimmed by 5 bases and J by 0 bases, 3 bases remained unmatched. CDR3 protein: CASSFGLAGAKNIQYF. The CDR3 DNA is TGTGCCAGTAGTTTCGGACTAGCGGGAGCCAAAAACATTCAGTACTTC.

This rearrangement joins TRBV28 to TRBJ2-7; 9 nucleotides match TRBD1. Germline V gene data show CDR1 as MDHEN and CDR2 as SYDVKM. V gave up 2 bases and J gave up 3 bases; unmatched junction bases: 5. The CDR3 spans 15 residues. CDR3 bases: TGTGCCAGCAGTTTAACAGGGGGCTCTATCTACGAGCAGTACTTC. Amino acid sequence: CASSLTGGSIYEQYF.

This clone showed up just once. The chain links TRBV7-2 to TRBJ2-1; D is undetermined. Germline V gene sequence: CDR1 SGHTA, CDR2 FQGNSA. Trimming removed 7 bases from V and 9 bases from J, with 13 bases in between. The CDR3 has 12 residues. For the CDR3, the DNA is TGTGCCAGCACCTGGCTAGAGGTTGAGCAGTTCTTC. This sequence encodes CASTWLEVEQFF.

The CDR3 region has the DNA TGCGCCACCTCTATAGCGGGGGGCGGGGGCAATGAGCAGTTCTTC. Protein product: CATSIAGGGGNEQFF. This chain links TRBV23-1 with TRBJ2-1; TRBD2 matches 10 bases. TRBV23-1 is labeled an ORF, and its function is uncertain. This CDR3 has 15 residues. V lost 10 bases and J lost 6; bases outside the gene matches: 12.

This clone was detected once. In nucleotides, the CDR3 is TGTGCCAGCAGCTTCAAACCCCCTTGGACTAGCGGAAACAATGAGCAGTTCTTC. Translation: CASSFKPPWTSGNNEQFF. The J gene is TRBJ2-1, the V gene TRBV7-6; 10 bases are shared with TRBD2. V trimming: 3 bases; J trimming: 5 bases; junction bases outside the gene matches: 13. Germline CDR1 and CDR2: SGHVS and FNYEAQ. The CDR3 is 18 amino acids.

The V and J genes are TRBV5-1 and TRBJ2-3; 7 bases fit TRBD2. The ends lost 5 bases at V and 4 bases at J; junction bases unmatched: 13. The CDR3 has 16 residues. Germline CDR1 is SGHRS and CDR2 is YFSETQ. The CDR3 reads CASSPEGLGGADTQYF. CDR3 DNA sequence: TGCGCCAGCAGTCCCGAAGGACTAGGAGGCGCAGATACGCAGTATTTT. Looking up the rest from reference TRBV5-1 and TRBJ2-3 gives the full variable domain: KAGVTQTPRYLIKTRGQQVTLSCSPISGHRSVSWYQQTPGQGLQFLFEYFSETQRNKGNFPGRFSGRQFSNSRSEMNVSTLELGDSALYLCASSPEGLGGADTQYFGPGTRLTVL.

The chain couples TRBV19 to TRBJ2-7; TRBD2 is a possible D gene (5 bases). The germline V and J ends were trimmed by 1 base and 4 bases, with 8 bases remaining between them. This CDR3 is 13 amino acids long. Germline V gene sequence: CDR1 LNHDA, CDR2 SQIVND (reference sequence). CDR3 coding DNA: TGTGCCAGTAGTATAGCGGGGATATACGAGCAGTACTTC. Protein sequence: CASSIAGIYEQYF.

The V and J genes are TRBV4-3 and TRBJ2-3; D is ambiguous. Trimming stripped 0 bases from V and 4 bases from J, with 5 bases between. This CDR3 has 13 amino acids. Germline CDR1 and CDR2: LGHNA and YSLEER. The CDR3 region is CASSQDLADTQYF. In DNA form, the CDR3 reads TGCGCCAGCAGCCAAGATCTAGCAGATACGCAGTATTTT.

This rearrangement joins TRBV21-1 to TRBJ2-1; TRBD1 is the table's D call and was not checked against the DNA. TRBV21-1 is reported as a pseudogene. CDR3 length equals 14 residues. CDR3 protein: CASSRRQGRCEQFF. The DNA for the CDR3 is TGTGCCAGCAGCCGCAGGCAGGGTAGGTGTGAGCAGTTCTTC.

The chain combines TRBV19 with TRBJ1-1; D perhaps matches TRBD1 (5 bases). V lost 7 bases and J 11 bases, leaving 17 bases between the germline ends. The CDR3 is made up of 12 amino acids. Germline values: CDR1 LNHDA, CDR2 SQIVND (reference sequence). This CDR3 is CASTDPGERAFF. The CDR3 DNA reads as TGTGCCAGTACAGACCCGGGGGAGAGGGCTTTCTTT.

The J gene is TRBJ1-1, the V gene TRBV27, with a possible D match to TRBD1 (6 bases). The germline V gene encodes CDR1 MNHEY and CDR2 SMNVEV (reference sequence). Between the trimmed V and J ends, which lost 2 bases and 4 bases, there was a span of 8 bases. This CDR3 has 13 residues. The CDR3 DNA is TGTGCCAGCAGTTTACTGGGGGCCACTGAAGCTTTCTTT. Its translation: CASSLLGATEAFF.

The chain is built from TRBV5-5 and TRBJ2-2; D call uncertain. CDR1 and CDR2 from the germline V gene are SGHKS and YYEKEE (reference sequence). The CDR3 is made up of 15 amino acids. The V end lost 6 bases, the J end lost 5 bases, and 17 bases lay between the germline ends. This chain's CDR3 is CASTFFPAGTGELFF. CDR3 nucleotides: TGTGCCAGCACCTTTTTCCCGGCCGGAACCGGGGAGCTGTTTTTT.

The CDR3 DNA reads as TGTGCCAGCAGTTACGGATCGGCAGATACGCAGTATTTT. Translated: CASSYGSADTQYF. This sequence joins TRBV6-5 and TRBJ2-3; D gene ambiguous. The CDR3 totals 13 residues. CDR1 and CDR2 from the germline V gene are MNHEY and SVGAGI. V shed 2 bases and J shed 4 bases, with 7 bases lying between them.

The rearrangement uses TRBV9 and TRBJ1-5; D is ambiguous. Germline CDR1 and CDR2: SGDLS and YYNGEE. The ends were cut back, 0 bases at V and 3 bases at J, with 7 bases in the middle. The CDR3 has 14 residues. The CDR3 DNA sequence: TGTGCCAGCAGCGTAGGCGGGGTCAATCAGCCCCAGCATTTT. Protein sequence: CASSVGGVNQPQHF.

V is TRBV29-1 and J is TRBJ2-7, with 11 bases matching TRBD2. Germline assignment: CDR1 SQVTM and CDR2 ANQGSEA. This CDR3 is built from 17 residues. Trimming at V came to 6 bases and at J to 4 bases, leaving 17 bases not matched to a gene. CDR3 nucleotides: TGCAGCGTATACTCCAAAAATACTAGCGGGAGTCGGTACGAGCAGTACTTC. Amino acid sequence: CSVYSKNTSGSRYEQYF.

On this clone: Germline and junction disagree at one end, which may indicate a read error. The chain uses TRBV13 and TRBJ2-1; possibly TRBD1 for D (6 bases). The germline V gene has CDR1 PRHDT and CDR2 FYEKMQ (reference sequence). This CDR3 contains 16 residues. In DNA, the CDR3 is TGTGCCAGCAGCTTAGGATGGGACACGCGGAACAATGGGCAGTTCTTC. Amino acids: CASSLGWDTRNNGQFF.

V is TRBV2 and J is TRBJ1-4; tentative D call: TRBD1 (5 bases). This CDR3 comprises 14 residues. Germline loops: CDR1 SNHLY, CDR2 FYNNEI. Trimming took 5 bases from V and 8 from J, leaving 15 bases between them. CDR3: CASSHDGADEKLFF. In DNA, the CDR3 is TGTGCCAGCAGTCATGACGGGGCAGACGAAAAACTGTTTTTT. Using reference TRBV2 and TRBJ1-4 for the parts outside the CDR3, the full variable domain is EPEVTQTPSHQVTQMGQEVILRCVPISNHLYFYWYRQILGQKVEFLVSFYNNEISEKSEIFDDQFSVERPDGSNFTLKIRSTKLEDSAMYFCASSHDGADEKLFFGSGTQLSVL.

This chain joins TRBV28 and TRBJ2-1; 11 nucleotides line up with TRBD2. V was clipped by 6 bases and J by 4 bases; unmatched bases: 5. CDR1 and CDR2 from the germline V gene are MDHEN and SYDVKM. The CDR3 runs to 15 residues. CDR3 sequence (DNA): TGTGCCAGCAGGACGACTAGCGGGGTATACAATGAGCAGTTCTTC. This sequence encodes CASRTTSGVYNEQFF.

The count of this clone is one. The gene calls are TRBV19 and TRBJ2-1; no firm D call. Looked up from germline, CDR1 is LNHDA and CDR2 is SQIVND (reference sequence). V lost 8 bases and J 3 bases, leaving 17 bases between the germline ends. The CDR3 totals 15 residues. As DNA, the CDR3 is TGTGCCAGTCGGACCGGGCCCCTAGGCTACAATGAGCAGTTCTTC. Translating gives CASRTGPLGYNEQFF.

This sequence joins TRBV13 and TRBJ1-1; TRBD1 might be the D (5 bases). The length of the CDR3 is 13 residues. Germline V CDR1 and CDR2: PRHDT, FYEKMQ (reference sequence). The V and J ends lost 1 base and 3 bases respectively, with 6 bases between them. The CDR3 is CASSLEQDTEAFF. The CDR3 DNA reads TGTGCCAGCAGCTTAGAACAGGACACTGAAGCTTTCTTT.

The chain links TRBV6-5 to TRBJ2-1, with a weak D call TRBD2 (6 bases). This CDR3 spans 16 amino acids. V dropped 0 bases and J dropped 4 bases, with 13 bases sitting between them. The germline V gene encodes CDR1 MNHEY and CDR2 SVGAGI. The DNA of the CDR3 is TGTGCCAGCAGTTACTCGGCCAGCGGGCTTTACAATGAGCAGTTCTTC. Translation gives CASSYSASGLYNEQFF.